The present TCR beta chain was sequenced within a study of T cell responses to AZD1222 COVID-19 vaccine. Whole-study findings and limits: There were mostly white British donors and more females than males, and clonal diversity was possibly underestimated. Close to half of all spike-specific TCRs reportedly target regions of the variants that are unmutated.

Sequencing was performed with immunoSEQ multiplex PCR; in TCRdb, only in-frame clones are kept and a portion is missing. Of fewer than 200,000 clones listed, around nine tenths are singletons. About this clone: What it recognizes is unknown.

Investigators merged groups given second doses at roughly 4 or roughly 12 weeks. Trimming pared 0 bases from V and 8 bases from J, leaving 14 bases between. The CDR3 runs 14 residues. Germline CDR1 reads SGHKS; CDR2 reads YYEKEE (reference sequence). The source of this sequence is an adult who received the AZD1222 COVID-19 vaccine. The rearrangement uses TRBV5-5 and TRBJ1-2, with D possibly matching TRBD1 (5 bases). This sample comprised peripheral blood, obtained 28 days after the second AZD1222 dose. In DNA, the CDR3 is TGTGCCAGCAGCTTGGATCTCAGGGCTCAGGGCTACACCTTC. Translated: CASSLDLRAQGYTF.